A selection of T cell receptor beta chains follows, all from one sample in a study of long-term antiretroviral therapy in people with HIV. This table comes from immunoSEQ multiplex PCR, and its TCRdb copy is limited to in-frame clones, with some not included. Here the sample spans around 21,000 clones, around 81% being singletons. The source material was unsorted PBMCs, sampled 0.1 years before starting antiretroviral therapy. These receptors came from a man in his forties with HIV. Each CDR3 is given with its conserved first and last residue. D genes are given only for firm matches. Clone size, where shown, is once, few, many, or a class for clones that have expanded.

clone_size	v_call	j_call	d_call	cdr3_aa	cdr3_nt
.	TRBV2	TRBJ2-5	TRBD2	CASRGAGAYQETQYF	TGTGCCAGCAGGGGAGCGGGGGCGTACCAAGAGACCCAGTACTTC
.	TRBV5-4	TRBJ1-2	TRBD1	CASSYRFGQGRYGYTF	TGTGCCAGCAGCTACAGGTTCGGACAGGGAAGGTATGGCTACACCTTC
.	TRBV5-1	TRBJ2-5	.	CASSSGPKGETQYF	TGCGCCAGCAGCTCGGGGCCCAAGGGGGAGACCCAGTACTTC
once	TRBV4-3	TRBJ2-3	.	CASSQEMGDTQYF	TGCGCCAGCAGCCAAGAAATGGGAGATACGCAGTATTTT
.	TRBV4-1	TRBJ1-5	.	CASSQLSPGGNQPQHF	TGCGCCAGCAGCCAACTTTCCCCAGGGGGCAATCAGCCCCAGCATTTT
.	TRBV25-1	TRBJ2-5	.	CASSGHEETQYF	TGTGCCAGCAGTGGACATGAAGAGACCCAGTACTTC
few	TRBV5-1	TRBJ1-2	TRBD1	CASTLGTGPFYGYTF	TGCGCCAGCACCCTGGGGACAGGTCCCTTTTATGGCTACACCTTC
.	TRBV28	TRBJ2-4	.	CASSSLRLAKNIQYF	TGTGCCAGCAGTTCGTTACGGTTAGCCAAAAACATTCAGTACTTC
.	TRBV7-2	TRBJ2-3	TRBD2	CASRSPSGGAGTQYF	TGTGCCAGCAGATCACCTAGCGGGGGGGCGGGTACGCAGTATTTT
.	TRBV7-2	TRBJ1-3	.	CASSSTNSGNTIYF	TGTGCCAGCAGTTCGACGAACTCTGGAAACACCATATATTTT
.	TRBV10-3	TRBJ1-3	TRBD1	CAISDPGRGQGNTIYF	TGTGCCATCAGTGACCCCGGGAGGGGGCAAGGAAACACCATATATTTT
few	TRBV7-2	TRBJ2-3	TRBD2	CASSYRLAGGDTQYF	TGTGCCAGCAGCTACAGACTAGCGGGAGGGGATACGCAGTATTTT
few	TRBV2	TRBJ2-2	.	CASSSFGPPGTGELFF	TGTGCCAGCAGTTCCTTCGGACCCCCAGGCACCGGGGAGCTGTTTTTT
once	TRBV5-4	TRBJ1-1	.	CASSLGDTSVEAFF	TGTGCCAGCAGCTTGGGCGACACTTCCGTCGAAGCTTTCTTT
.	TRBV7-2	TRBJ1-5	TRBD1	CASSDRDRGPYMSNQPQHF	TGTGCCAGCAGCGACCGGGACAGGGGCCCCTATATGAGCAATCAGCCCCAGCATTTT
.	TRBV2	TRBJ2-5	.	CASSSTVYQETQYF	TGTGCCAGCAGTTCCACAGTATATCAAGAGACCCAGTACTTC
.	TRBV5-1	TRBJ2-7	TRBD1	CASSLFLTGTYEQYF	TGCGCCAGCAGCTTATTTCTGACAGGGACCTACGAGCAGTACTTC
.	TRBV19	TRBJ2-1	.	CASSLSSYNEQFF	TGTGCCAGTAGTTTGAGCTCCTACAATGAGCAGTTCTTC
.	TRBV7-2	TRBJ2-1	.	CASSFGPGYNEQFF	TGTGCCAGCAGCTTTGGCCCGGGATACAATGAGCAGTTCTTC
.	TRBV9	TRBJ2-3	TRBD2	CASSDPAGEDTQYF	TGTGCCAGCAGCGACCCAGCGGGAGAAGATACGCAGTATTTT
.	TRBV6-5	TRBJ2-2	.	CASMTGGTNTGELFF	TGTGCCAGCATGACGGGTGGGACCAACACCGGGGAGCTGTTTTTT
.	TRBV2	TRBJ2-2	TRBD2	CASKGGLAGFTGELFF	TGTGCCAGCAAGGGGGGACTAGCGGGATTCACCGGGGAGCTGTTTTTT
.	TRBV11-2	TRBJ2-7	TRBD1	CASSLVSRGLDF	TGTGCCAGCAGCTTAGTTTCCAGGGGGCTCGACTTC
.	TRBV29-1	TRBJ2-7	.	CSVEAISHEQYF	TGCAGCGTTGAGGCGATATCCCACGAGCAGTACTTC
.	TRBV5-6	TRBJ1-5	.	CASSLGGSGNQPQHF	TGTGCCAGCAGCTTGGGGGGTTCGGGCAATCAGCCCCAGCATTTT
.	TRBV27	TRBJ2-1	TRBD2	CASSLAGYYEQFF	TGTGCCAGCAGTCTAGCGGGATATTATGAGCAGTTCTTC
.	TRBV6-1	TRBJ1-5	.	CASRDSHSNQPQHF	TGTGCCAGCAGGGACAGCCATAGCAATCAGCCCCAGCATTTT
.	TRBV4-3	TRBJ2-1	TRBD2	CASSPGLAGYNEQFF	TGCGCCAGCAGCCCGGGACTAGCGGGGTACAATGAGCAGTTCTTC
once	TRBV5-1	TRBJ2-7	.	CASSLDQGEQYF	TGCGCCAGCAGCTTGGACCAAGGCGAGCAGTACTTC
.	TRBV14	TRBJ2-4	.	CASSLRDIREGLAKNIQYF	TGTGCCAGCAGCCTCCGGGACATAAGGGAAGGACTAGCCAAAAACATTCAGTACTTC
.	TRBV5-5	TRBJ2-7	.	CATGTASYEQYF	TGTGCCACCGGAACCGCCTCCTACGAGCAGTACTTC
.	TRBV27	TRBJ2-7	.	CASSRQDLRGEQYF	TGTGCCAGCAGTAGACAGGACCTCCGGGGCGAGCAGTACTTC
.	TRBV19	TRBJ2-7	.	CASSAGTYEQYF	TGTGCCAGTAGTGCAGGGACCTACGAGCAGTACTTC
.	TRBV18	TRBJ2-5	.	CASSPPSSFWETQYF	TGTGCCAGCTCACCACCGTCTAGCTTCTGGGAGACCCAGTACTTC
once	TRBV11-2	TRBJ1-3	.	CASSSRVTGNTIYF	TGTGCCAGCAGCTCCCGGGTAACCGGAAACACCATATATTTT
.	TRBV20-1	TRBJ2-7	.	CSAGLYEQYF	TGCAGTGCAGGCCTTTACGAGCAGTACTTC
once	TRBV18	TRBJ2-7	TRBD2	CASSPVIRTGGSPPEQYF	TGTGCCAGCTCACCAGTTATTAGAACGGGAGGCAGTCCCCCCGAGCAGTACTTC
.	TRBV6-6	TRBJ2-7	TRBD1	CASKGGTGGYEQYF	TGTGCCAGCAAAGGGGGGACAGGGGGGTACGAGCAGTACTTC
.	TRBV4-1	TRBJ2-5	.	CASSPDTSRGETQYF	TGCGCCAGCAGCCCGGATACCTCAAGGGGAGAGACCCAGTACTTC
.	TRBV18	TRBJ2-7	.	CASSPPLTGSPYEQYF	TGTGCCAGCTCACCACCGTTAACAGGGTCCCCCTACGAGCAGTACTTC
few	TRBV6-6	TRBJ1-5	TRBD1	CASSLGQGVSEPQHF	TGTGCCAGTAGCCTTGGGCAGGGGGTTAGTGAGCCCCAGCATTTT
.	TRBV2	TRBJ2-7	.	CASSEQSGASYEQYF	TGTGCCAGCAGTGAACAGTCAGGAGCTTCCTACGAGCAGTACTTC
few	TRBV5-4	TRBJ1-1	.	CASSLVTGTEAFF	TGTGCCAGCAGCTTGGTGACGGGAACTGAAGCTTTCTTT
once	TRBV28	TRBJ2-1	TRBD1	CASTALWGRGRENEQFF	TGTGCCAGCACCGCCCTCTGGGGCAGGGGGCGAGAGAATGAGCAGTTCTTC
.	TRBV18	TRBJ1-5	TRBD1	CASSTEQGVSNQPQHF	TGTGCCAGCTCAACAGAACAGGGGGTGAGCAATCAGCCCCAGCATTTT
.	TRBV30	TRBJ2-1	.	CAWMEGPYNEQFF	TGTGCCTGGATGGAGGGGCCCTACAATGAGCAGTTCTTC
.	TRBV7-9	TRBJ1-1	.	CASSLRDGYTEAFF	TGTGCCAGCAGCCTCAGGGACGGGTACACTGAAGCTTTCTTT